What follows are 11 T cell receptor beta chains derived from one specimen sequenced in a study of radiation and T cells in renal cell carcinoma. Method: immunoSEQ multiplex PCR; TCRdb's copy keeps in-frame clones and lacks some. This sample has about 150,000 clones, with approximately 86% found just once. Time point noted: blood 4 weeks post-SBRT, at nephrectomy. Treatment: 15 Gy SBRT to primary tumor, nephrectomy 4 weeks later. Sequenced here: blood, sampled from a patient whose treatment included radiotherapy and nephrectomy. The receptors were sampled from a woman aged 50 to 60 with renal cell carcinoma.

This chain uses TRBV7-9 with TRBJ1-4; 10 bases match TRBD1. Germline loops: CDR1 SEHNR, CDR2 FQNEAQ (reference sequence). V dropped 3 bases and J dropped 8; count of bases not matched to a gene: 6. The CDR3 covers 15 residues. The CDR3 protein is CASSFSGTGEEKLFF. The CDR3 DNA is TGTGCCAGCAGCTTCTCGGGGACAGGGGAAGAAAAACTGTTTTTT. The full variable domain, completed using reference TRBV7-9 and TRBJ1-4, is DTGVSQNPRHKITKRGQNVTFRCDPISEHNRLYWYRQTLGQGPEFLTYFQNEAQLEKSRLLSDRFSAERPKGSFSTLEIQRTEQGDSAMYLCASSFSGTGEEKLFFGSGTQLSVL.

This clone was seen more than once but under ten times. This chain uses TRBV14 with TRBJ2-5; D not certain. Germline assignment: CDR1 SGHDN and CDR2 FVKESK. V lost 0 bases, J lost 5 bases, and 4 bases lay in between. This CDR3 is built from 12 residues. CDR3 sequence (DNA): TGTGCCAGCAGCCAAGAAGGGGAGACCCAGTACTTC. Amino acids: CASSQEGETQYF.

V is TRBV10-2 and J is TRBJ2-1; no clear D. V was trimmed by 0 bases and J by 5 bases, leaving 8 bases between them. This CDR3 region has 14 residues. CDR1 and CDR2 from the germline V gene are WSHSY and SAAADI. CDR3 in amino acids: CASSESGLHNEQFF. CDR3 in DNA: TGCGCCAGCAGTGAGTCAGGGCTGCACAATGAGCAGTTCTTC.

This clone was seen a single time. The J gene is TRBJ1-2, the V gene TRBV5-1, with D possibly TRBD1 on 5 matching bases. The CDR3 consists of 15 residues. In germline, CDR1 is SGHRS, CDR2 YFSETQ. V was pared by 0 bases and J by 0 bases, with 9 bases between. The CDR3 protein is CASSLVQGTNYGYTF. CDR3 DNA: TGCGCCAGCAGCTTGGTCCAGGGCACTAACTATGGCTACACCTTC.

The J gene is TRBJ2-3, the V gene TRBV19; 12 nucleotides line up with TRBD2. The J segment lost 5 bases and the V segment lost 8 bases, leaving 8 bases of the junction unmatched. Germline V CDR1 and CDR2: LNHDA, SQIVND (reference sequence). The CDR3 has 15 residues. Here the CDR3 DNA reads TGTGCCAGTGCGAGACTAGCGGGAGTTAAAGATACGCAGTATTTT. Its protein is CASARLAGVKDTQYF.

The chain joins TRBV9 to TRBJ2-5, with 9 positions matching TRBD2. Germline CDR1 SGDLS, CDR2 YYNGEE. The J segment lost 5 bases and the V segment lost 4 bases, leaving 9 bases of the junction unmatched. The CDR3 is 15 residues long. The CDR3 DNA sequence: TGTGCCAGCAGCTCTAGCGGGACAGAGTATGAGACCCAGTACTTC. Translated: CASSSSGTEYETQYF.

This chain connects TRBV5-1 to TRBJ2-7; the match to TRBD1 covers 9 bases. The CDR3 extends over 14 amino acids. The germline V gene has CDR1 SGHRS and CDR2 YFSETQ. The V segment lost 2 bases and the J segment 4 bases; nucleotides outside the gene matches: 4. The CDR3 reads CASSLGTGTYEQYF. The CDR3 nucleotides read TGCGCCAGCAGCTTAGGGACAGGGACTTACGAGCAGTACTTC.

This clone was seen once. This chain connects TRBV5-4 to TRBJ2-2; D unresolved. Trimming removed 0 bases from V and 1 base from J, with 10 bases in between. CDR1 and CDR2 (germline): SGHNT, YYREEE (reference sequence). The CDR3 consists of 16 residues. The CDR3 DNA follows: TGTGCCAGCAGCTTGGGTGGACGGAGGAACACCGGGGAGCTGTTTTTT. Translating gives CASSLGGRRNTGELFF. Variable domain in full (rest from reference TRBV5-4 and TRBJ2-2): ETGVTQSPTHLIKTRGQQVTLRCSSQSGHNTVSWYQQALGQGPQFIFQYYREEENGRGNFPPRFSGLQFPNYSSELNVNALELDDSALYLCASSLGGRRNTGELFFGEGSRLTVL.

The chain is built from TRBV27 and TRBJ1-2, with TRBD1 matching 7 bases. J gave up 5 bases and V 5 bases, and 11 bases lay outside the gene matches. The CDR3 is 15 amino acids. The germline V gene encodes CDR1 MNHEY and CDR2 SMNVEV (reference sequence). CDR3 protein: CASSLIQGELYGYTF. Here the CDR3 DNA reads TGTGCCAGCAGTCTGATCCAGGGGGAGCTTTATGGCTACACCTTC.

The chain carries TRBV15 and TRBJ1-3, with D unclear. This CDR3 contains 14 residues. V lost 4 bases and J lost 4, with 11 bases in between. CDR1 and CDR2 (germline): LNHNV, YYDKDF (reference sequence). As DNA, the CDR3 is TGTGCCACCAGCATCACAGTAGTCGGAAACACCATATATTTT. It encodes CATSITVVGNTIYF.

The genes are TRBV5-4 and TRBJ2-5, with 7 bases lining up with TRBD2. The ends lost 4 bases at V and 2 bases at J; junction bases unmatched: 14. The germline gives CDR1 SGHNT, CDR2 YYREEE (reference sequence). This CDR3 has 17 residues. CDR3 loop: CASSRPLGAGEQETQYF. The CDR3 DNA sequence: TGTGCCAGCAGCCGTCCCCTAGGCGCGGGGGAACAAGAGACCCAGTACTTC.